The rows below give T cell receptor beta chains drawn from one sample of a study of CD8 T cells in Susac syndrome. TCRdb reanalysed the immunoSEQ multiplex PCR reads using MiXCR and keeps one entry per CDR3 protein. The profile shows approximately 130,000 distinct CDR3 sequences, about 93% of them singletons. The sample taken for sequencing was CD8+ T cells from PBMCs. All receptors come from a human donor with multiple sclerosis. Each CDR3 is given with its conserved first and last residue. A D gene is named only where the DNA matches it firmly. Some rows have no size entry. The others give once, few or many, or a class for an expanded clone.

d_call: NA
j_call: TRBJ1-2
clone_size: NA
v_call: TRBV27
cdr3_aa: CASQGPPSIGYTF
cdr3_nt: TGTGCCAGTCAGGGCCCACCATCTATAGGCTACACCTTC

d_call: TRBD1
j_call: TRBJ2-1
clone_size: NA
v_call: TRBV7-8
cdr3_aa: CASSLGGQGPNEQFF
cdr3_nt: TGTGCCAGCAGCTTAGGGGGACAGGGCCCCAATGAGCAGTTCTTC

d_call: NA
j_call: TRBJ1-4
clone_size: NA
v_call: TRBV27
cdr3_aa: CASSRTVLDEKLFF
cdr3_nt: TGTGCCAGCAGTAGAACAGTACTCGATGAAAAACTGTTTTTT

d_call: TRBD2
j_call: TRBJ2-3
clone_size: NA
v_call: TRBV20-1
cdr3_aa: CSAKGLAARDTQYF
cdr3_nt: TGCAGTGCTAAAGGACTAGCAGCCAGGGATACGCAGTATTTT

d_call: TRBD2
j_call: TRBJ2-7
clone_size: once
v_call: TRBV20-1
cdr3_aa: CSGTLLAGVIGYEQYF
cdr3_nt: TGCAGTGGAACACTACTAGCGGGAGTAATCGGATACGAGCAGTACTTC

d_call: TRBD1
j_call: TRBJ2-2
clone_size: few
v_call: TRBV6-5
cdr3_aa: CASSWGQGAGELFF
cdr3_nt: TGTGCCAGCAGTTGGGGACAGGGGGCCGGGGAGCTGTTTTTT

d_call: TRBD1
j_call: TRBJ1-5
clone_size: NA
v_call: TRBV12-3/TRBV12-4
cdr3_aa: CASDRVNNQPQHF
cdr3_nt: TGTGCCAGCGACAGGGTTAACAATCAGCCCCAGCATTTT

d_call: TRBD1
j_call: TRBJ2-5
clone_size: NA
v_call: TRBV4-1
cdr3_aa: CASSHRGQETQYF
cdr3_nt: TGCGCCAGCAGCCACAGGGGGCAAGAGACCCAGTACTTC

d_call: TRBD2
j_call: TRBJ2-1
clone_size: NA
v_call: TRBV27
cdr3_aa: CASSSGRAYNEQFF
cdr3_nt: TGTGCCAGCAGTTCAGGGAGGGCCTACAATGAGCAGTTCTTC

d_call: NA
j_call: TRBJ2-7
clone_size: once
v_call: TRBV27
cdr3_aa: CASSFFGGSEQYF
cdr3_nt: TGTGCCAGCAGTTTTTTTGGAGGGTCCGAGCAGTACTTC

d_call: NA
j_call: TRBJ1-3
clone_size: NA
v_call: TRBV30
cdr3_aa: CAWSESSGNTIYF
cdr3_nt: TGTGCCTGGAGTGAGAGCTCTGGAAACACCATATATTTT

d_call: NA
j_call: TRBJ2-7
clone_size: NA
v_call: TRBV12-3/TRBV12-4
cdr3_aa: CASSSSYTGYEQYF
cdr3_nt: TGTGCCAGCAGTTCTAGTTATACAGGCTACGAGCAGTACTTC

d_call: TRBD2
j_call: TRBJ2-7
clone_size: once
v_call: TRBV5-4
cdr3_aa: CASSGGGGSYEQYF
cdr3_nt: TGTGCCAGCAGCGGGGGGGGAGGCTCCTACGAGCAGTACTTC

d_call: NA
j_call: TRBJ1-2
clone_size: NA
v_call: TRBV4-1
cdr3_aa: CASSQFTGYGYTF
cdr3_nt: TGCGCCAGCAGCCAATTCACAGGGTATGGCTACACCTTC

d_call: NA
j_call: TRBJ1-1
clone_size: NA
v_call: TRBV20-1
cdr3_aa: CSARDVARETEAFF
cdr3_nt: TGCAGTGCTAGAGATGTGGCCCGAGAGACTGAAGCTTTCTTT

d_call: NA
j_call: TRBJ2-5
clone_size: NA
v_call: TRBV5-6
cdr3_aa: CASSGTGRETQYF
cdr3_nt: TGTGCCAGCAGCGGAACAGGGAGGGAGACCCAGTACTTC